This T cell receptor beta chain came from a study of T cells in pancreatic ductal adenocarcinoma. Surgery without prior neoadjuvant therapy was the treatment of the selected pancreatic ductal adenocarcinoma patients. Produced via immunoSEQ multiplex PCR; TCRdb's table is partial and in-frame only. The table lists approximately 97,000 clones, roughly 96% of them singletons. The CDR3 has 14 amino acids. Germline CDR1 is MDHEN and CDR2 is SYDVKM. Trimming cost V 6 bases and J 0 bases, with 12 bases left between them. Note on this clone: The antigen is unknown.

Study outcomes and limitations: Tumor and blood clonality did not differ significantly, about 0.11 versus 0.072. Compared with tumor, blood showed more total productive templates and around 8-fold more clonotypes. The resected pancreatic cancer cohort was biased toward the minority with early-stage disease. Tumor-versus-blood clonality comparisons may be biased toward lower tumor diversity.

The TCR was taken from a human donor with pancreatic ductal adenocarcinoma. Sequences were obtained from PBMCs. V is TRBV28 and J is TRBJ2-7; weak D call: TRBD1 (6 bases). The CDR3 bases are TGTGCCAGCAGACTCCAGGGGCCCTCCTACGAGCAGTACTTC. It yields the protein CASRLQGPSYEQYF.